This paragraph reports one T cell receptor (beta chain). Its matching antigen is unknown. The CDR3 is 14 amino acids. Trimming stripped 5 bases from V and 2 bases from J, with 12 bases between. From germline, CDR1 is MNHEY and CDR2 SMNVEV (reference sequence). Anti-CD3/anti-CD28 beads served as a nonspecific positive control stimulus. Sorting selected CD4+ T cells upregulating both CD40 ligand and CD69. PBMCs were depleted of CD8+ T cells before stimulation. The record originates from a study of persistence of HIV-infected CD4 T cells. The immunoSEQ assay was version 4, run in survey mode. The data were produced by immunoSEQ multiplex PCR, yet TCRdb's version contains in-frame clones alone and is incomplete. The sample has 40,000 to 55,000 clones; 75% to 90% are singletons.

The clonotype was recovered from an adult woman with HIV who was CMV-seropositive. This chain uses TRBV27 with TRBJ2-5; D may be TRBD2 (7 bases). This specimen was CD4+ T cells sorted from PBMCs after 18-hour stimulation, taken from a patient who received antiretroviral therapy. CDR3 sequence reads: CASSPRGLQETQYF. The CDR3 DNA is TGTGCCAGCAGTCCCAGGGGACTACAAGAGACCCAGTACTTC.